The 24 T cell receptor beta chains below all came from one sample that was sequenced in a study of neoadjuvant anti-PD-1 for oral cavity cancer. Here immunoSEQ multiplex PCR was the method, and the copy in TCRdb shows in-frame clones only, minus some. The top ten clones hold about 3.4% of a sample with about 68,000 clones, 85% of them seen once. Time point defined: after neoadjuvant nivolumab, at surgical resection. The sample consisted of PBMCs, taken after nivolumab (anti-PD-1) treatment. These receptors originate from a person aged 35-80 years with oral cavity squamous cell carcinoma.

This clone was observed a handful of times. V is TRBV2 and J is TRBJ2-2; D is unresolved. Trimming took off 7 bases at V and 4 bases at J, with 13 bases between the two ends. Germline CDR1 reads SNHLY; CDR2 reads FYNNEI. The CDR3 contains 14 residues. CDR3 amino acids: CASKAGLSTGELFF. DNA for the CDR3: TGTGCCAGCAAGGCAGGCCTATCCACCGGGGAGCTGTTTTTT. The full variable domain, with the rest looked up from reference TRBV2 and TRBJ2-2, is EPEVTQTPSHQVTQMGQEVILRCVPISNHLYFYWYRQILGQKVEFLVSFYNNEISEKSEIFDDQFSVERPDGSNFTLKIRSTKLEDSAMYFCASKAGLSTGELFFGEGSRLTVL.

The chain uses TRBV9 and TRBJ1-1; D may be TRBD1 (6 bases). Germline CDR1 and CDR2: SGDLS and YYNGEE. The CDR3 runs to 12 residues. The V end was cut by 7 bases, the J end by 7 bases, with 14 bases between. Written as DNA, the CDR3 is TGTGCCAGCGCCGGGGGGGGCGGTGAAGCTTTCTTT. Protein: CASAGGGGEAFF.

This chain joins TRBV2 and TRBJ2-7; D possibly corresponds to TRBD1 (6 bases). The V end lost 5 bases, the J end lost 5 bases, and 10 bases lay between the germline ends. The CDR3 is 12 residues long. Germline CDR1 and CDR2: SNHLY and FYNNEI. The CDR3 DNA is TGTGCCAGCAGTACAGGGTCCAACGAGCAGTACTTC. Translated, it gives CASSTGSNEQYF.

Concerning this clone: A junction boundary mismatches the germline segment, possibly from a read error. The genes are TRBV7-7 and TRBJ2-5; D is perhaps TRBD2 (6 bases). Germline-derived CDR1 and CDR2 are SSHAT and FNYEAQ (reference sequence). The CDR3 runs 15 residues. CDR3 residues: CASSSARGSQETQYF. The CDR3 bases are TGTGCTAGCAGCTCCGCGCGGGGTTCACAAGAGACCCAGTACTTC.

The V gene is TRBV30, the J gene TRBJ1-1, with D perhaps matching TRBD1 (5 bases). CDR3 length: 15 residues. CDR1 and CDR2 from the germline V gene are GTSNPN and SVGIG (reference sequence). Trimming took 0 bases from V and 2 from J, leaving 13 bases between them. Here the CDR3 reads CAWSVGWQGNTEAFF. The CDR3 DNA reads as TGTGCCTGGAGTGTGGGGTGGCAGGGCAACACTGAAGCTTTCTTT.

V is TRBV28 and J is TRBJ1-3; D is unclear. The CDR3 covers 12 residues. V was trimmed by 3 bases and J by 4 bases, leaving 4 bases between them. Germline lookup yields CDR1 MDHEN and CDR2 SYDVKM. The CDR3 DNA reads as TGTGCCAGCAGTTTGGAGGGAAACACCATATATTTT. This translates into CASSLEGNTIYF.

This clone was observed a few times. The chain is built from TRBV5-6 and TRBJ2-2; D call uncertain. Germline-derived CDR1 and CDR2 are SGHDT and YYEEEE. The CDR3 is 16 residues long. V was shortened by 3 bases and J by 1 base, with 13 bases between the two germline ends. CDR3: CASSSPTWENTGELFF. CDR3 sequence (DNA): TGTGCCAGCAGCTCTCCCACTTGGGAGAACACCGGGGAGCTGTTTTTT.

The chain couples TRBV10-1 to TRBJ2-3; 10 positions agree with TRBD1. The V gene end was trimmed by 6 bases and the J gene end by 2 bases; junction bases not matched to a gene: 5. The CDR3 length is 15 residues. Germline CDR1 WNHNN, CDR2 SYGVQD (reference sequence). CDR3 residues: CASSSGQGDTDTQYF. CDR3 DNA sequence: TGCGCCAGCAGCTCAGGACAGGGGGACACAGATACGCAGTATTTT.

The chain uses TRBV7-9 and TRBJ2-1; D is unclear. The CDR3 extends over 12 amino acids. V was cut by 7 bases and J by 6 bases, with 10 bases left in between. Germline assignment: CDR1 SEHNR and CDR2 FQNEAQ (reference sequence). The CDR3 sequence: CASTQLGNEQFF. CDR3 bases: TGTGCCAGCACACAATTAGGCAATGAGCAGTTCTTC.

The V gene is TRBV18, the J gene TRBJ2-5; TRBD1 or TRBD2 may be the D gene (5 bases each). The CDR3 has 12 amino acids. V was trimmed by 6 bases and J by 5 bases, leaving 10 bases between them. Germline CDR1 KGHSH, CDR2 LQKENI. The chain's CDR3 is CASSSEGETQYF. CDR3 nucleotide sequence: TGTGCCAGCTCGTCCGAGGGGGAGACCCAGTACTTC. The full variable domain, its missing parts supplied by reference TRBV18 and TRBJ2-5, is NAGVMQNPRHLVRRRGQEARLRCSPMKGHSHVYWYRQLPEEGLKFMVYLQKENIIDESGMPKERFSAEFPKEGPSILRIQQVVRGDSAAYFCASSSEGETQYFGPGTRLLVL.

The rearrangement uses TRBV11-3 and TRBJ2-2; 9 bases are shared with TRBD1. This CDR3 has 16 amino acids. CDR1 SGHNT and CDR2 YENEEA come from the germline V gene. Germline trimming cut 5 bases from V and 5 bases from J; bases unmatched to any gene: 9. The CDR3 bases are TGTGCCAGCAGCCTTGGGGGACAGGGAAAAACCGGGGAGCTGTTTTTT. It codes for CASSLGGQGKTGELFF.

The chain joins TRBV7-9 to TRBJ1-2, with D possibly being TRBD1 (6 bases). Germline CDR1 reads SEHNR; CDR2 reads FQNEAQ (reference sequence). V lost 4 bases, J lost 8 bases, and 14 bases lay in between. This CDR3 region has 13 residues. In DNA, the CDR3 is TGTGCCAGCAGCTCGCCAGGGGATCGCGGCTACACCTTC. It translates to CASSSPGDRGYTF.

V gene TRBV19 combines with J gene TRBJ1-1; D gene uncertain. Germline CDR1 is LNHDA and CDR2 is SQIVND (reference sequence). Trimming took 3 bases from V and 0 from J, leaving 8 bases between them. The CDR3 contains 14 residues. The CDR3 region is CASSILPLNTEAFF. CDR3 in DNA: TGTGCCAGTAGTATCCTACCTCTGAACACTGAAGCTTTCTTT.

V and J are TRBV5-1 and TRBJ2-3, with D possibly TRBD2 on 6 matching bases. Germline V gene lookup returns CDR1 SGHRS and CDR2 YFSETQ. The CDR3 is made up of 16 amino acids. Trimming took off 0 bases at V and 2 bases at J, with 13 bases between the two ends. CDR3 DNA sequence: TGCGCCAGCAGCTTGGGCAGCGGGCCCAACACAGATACGCAGTATTTT. Its translation: CASSLGSGPNTDTQYF.

The chain recombines TRBV29-1 with TRBJ2-1, with D unresolved. Trimming shortened V by 4 bases and J by 10 bases, and 8 bases separated the two germline ends. This CDR3 has 10 amino acids. Germline V gene sequence: CDR1 SQVTM, CDR2 ANQGSEA. Here the CDR3 DNA reads TGCAGCGTTGTGTCTTTCGAGCAGTTCTTC. It is translated as CSVVSFEQFF.

V is TRBV5-1 and J is TRBJ1-4; D ambiguous. CDR3 length: 14 residues. The V gene's germline CDR1 is SGHRS and CDR2 YFSETQ. Trimming took off 6 bases at V and 8 bases at J, with 17 bases between the two ends. CDR3 in amino acids: CASTFGDIGEKLFF. In DNA form, the CDR3 reads TGCGCCAGCACCTTCGGGGATATAGGCGAAAAACTGTTTTTT.

The J gene is TRBJ2-2, the V gene TRBV19, with D possibly being TRBD2 (5 bases). The CDR3 is 15 residues long. V lost 4 bases, J lost 1 base, and 10 bases lay in between. Germline V CDR1 and CDR2: LNHDA, SQIVND (reference sequence). The CDR3 region has the DNA TGTGCCAGTAGTAAGGGTAGCGTGAACACCGGGGAGCTGTTTTTT. It translates to CASSKGSVNTGELFF.

The V gene is TRBV6-5, the J gene TRBJ1-2, with 7 bases fitting TRBD1. The CDR3 runs 13 residues. V lost 6 bases and J lost 7; bases outside the gene matches: 8. Germline-derived CDR1 and CDR2 are MNHEY and SVGAGI. The CDR3, as DNA: TGTGCCAGCAGCTCAGGGGGTGAAAGTGGCTACACCTTC. Protein product: CASSSGGESGYTF.

This chain links TRBV6-5 with TRBJ1-1, with D tentatively TRBD1 (6 bases). The CDR3 totals 13 residues. The germline V gene has CDR1 MNHEY and CDR2 SVGAGI. The V end lost 2 bases, the J end lost 6 bases, and 10 bases lay between the germline ends. This chain's CDR3 is CASSYGRGAEAFF. The CDR3 DNA reads as TGTGCCAGCAGTTACGGGAGGGGGGCTGAAGCTTTCTTT.

This rearrangement joins TRBV30 to TRBJ2-1; TRBD2 is a possible D gene (5 bases). V lost 0 bases, J lost 3 bases, and 6 bases lay in between. CDR3 size: 13 residues. Per the germline V gene, CDR1 is GTSNPN and CDR2 is SVGIG (reference sequence). The DNA for the CDR3 is TGTGCCTGGAGTGTAGGAGGCTACAATGAGCAGTTCTTC. Translation gives CAWSVGGYNEQFF. Full variable domain (remainder filled in from reference TRBV30 and TRBJ2-1): SQTIHQWPATLVQPVGSPLSLECTVEGTSNPNLYWYRQAAGRGLQLLFYSVGIGQISSEVPQNLSASRPQDRQFILSSKKLLLSDSGFYLCAWSVGGYNEQFFGPGTRLTVL.

In DNA, the CDR3 is TGTGCCAGTAGCCTAGGGGACAATGAGCAGTTCTTC. Translation gives CASSLGDNEQFF. The chain employs TRBV19 and TRBJ2-1; D is perhaps TRBD1 (5 bases). V lost 6 bases to trimming and J lost 5 bases, with 8 bases between them. The V gene's germline CDR1 is LNHDA and CDR2 SQIVND (reference sequence). There are 12 residues in the CDR3.

The rearrangement uses TRBV5-1 and TRBJ1-4; TRBD1 might be the D (5 bases). This CDR3 comprises 16 residues. Per germline, CDR1 SGHRS and CDR2 YFSETQ. Trimming pared 0 bases from V and 0 bases from J, leaving 9 bases between. CDR3 DNA sequence: TGCGCCAGCAGCTTGGGGGGGACCTCAACTAATGAAAAACTGTTTTTT. As protein: CASSLGGTSTNEKLFF.

This clone came up a few times. The rearrangement joins TRBV6-5 to TRBJ2-3; 7 nucleotides agree with TRBD2. The CDR3 consists of 15 residues. V lost 0 bases and J lost 0; bases outside the gene matches: 0. Looked up from germline, CDR1 is MNHEY and CDR2 is SVGAGI. The CDR3 loop reads CASSYSSGSTDTQYF. The CDR3, as DNA: TGTGCCAGCAGTTACTCTAGCGGGAGCACAGATACGCAGTATTTT.

The chain uses TRBV4-2 and TRBJ2-1, with TRBD2 matching over 7 bases. CDR1 is LGHNA and CDR2 is YNFKEQ in the germline V gene. The CDR3 runs to 16 residues. The trim removed 0 bases at V and 3 bases at J, leaving 5 bases unmatched. CDR3 in amino acids: CASSQDHGGSYNEQFF. The DNA of the CDR3 is TGTGCCAGCAGCCAAGATCACGGCGGGAGCTACAATGAGCAGTTCTTC.